The 20 T cell receptor beta chains below were found in one sample sequenced in a study of early T cells in non-severe SARS-CoV-2 infection. In TCRdb, the 5' RACE reads were re-called with MiXCR into one record per CDR3 protein. The sample has just under 65,000 distinct CDR3 sequences, 5% to 6.5% seen once. This material consisted of whole blood, taken at baseline. These TCRs come from an adult who was a healthcare worker with PCR-confirmed SARS-CoV-2 infection or an uninfected control (not recorded which).

This clonotype was observed many times. The chain uses TRBV6-6 and TRBJ1-1; D perhaps matches TRBD1 (6 bases). The germline gives CDR1 MNHNY, CDR2 SVGAGI (reference sequence). The CDR3 has 16 amino acids. The V and J ends lost 4 bases and 2 bases respectively, with 17 bases between them. In nucleotides, the CDR3 is TGTGCCAGCAGTTCCCATCAGGACAGTCGTAACACTGAAGCTTTCTTT. Translated, it gives CASSSHQDSRNTEAFF.

This clonotype was counted many times. This sequence joins TRBV28 and TRBJ2-5, with 7 positions matching TRBD2. Per the germline V gene, CDR1 is MDHEN and CDR2 is SYDVKM. This CDR3 is built from 19 residues. V was clipped by 6 bases and J by 1 base; unmatched bases: 20. The DNA for the CDR3 is TGTGCCAGCAGCCTAACTGATGGCCTAGCGGACCCGTCCCAAGAGACCCAGTACTTC. This codes for CASSLTDGLADPSQETQYF.

CDR3 bases: TGCGCCAGCAGCTTTGAGACAGGGAAAGAGACCCAGTACTTC. As protein: CASSFETGKETQYF. The rearrangement links TRBV5-1 to TRBJ2-5; TRBD1 agrees at 7 bases. With V trimmed by 2 bases and J by 3 bases, 4 bases remained unmatched. Germline V gives CDR1 SGHRS, CDR2 YFSETQ. The CDR3 contains 14 residues.

The chain carries TRBV6-6 and TRBJ1-1; tentative D call: TRBD1 (6 bases). CDR3 size: 14 residues. V lost 2 bases and J 0 bases, leaving 7 bases between the germline ends. The germline V gene encodes CDR1 MNHNY and CDR2 SVGAGI (reference sequence). The DNA of the CDR3 is TGTGCCAGCAGTTACCAGGGGATGAACACTGAAGCTTTCTTT. Amino acids: CASSYQGMNTEAFF.

This clonotype was observed at least ten times. The genes are TRBV6-1 and TRBJ2-2; a weak D match, TRBD1 (5 bases). Looked up from germline, CDR1 is MNHNS and CDR2 is SASEGT. The CDR3 totals 13 residues. Trimming removed 7 bases from V and 4 bases from J, with 10 bases in between. DNA for the CDR3: TGTGCCAGCACCGACAGAATCACCGGGGAGCTGTTTTTT. Its translation: CASTDRITGELFF.

This clonotype came up many times. This chain links TRBV20-1 with TRBJ2-5, with TRBD2 identical over 10 bases. V was pared by 2 bases and J by 4 bases, with 4 bases of the junction left unmatched. CDR1 and CDR2 (germline): DFQATT, SNEGSKA (reference sequence). CDR3 size: 14 residues. For the CDR3, the DNA is TGCAGTGCTAGATTGAGCGGGAGGGGAGAGACCCAGTACTTC. This translates into CSARLSGRGETQYF.

This clonotype was counted at least ten times. J is TRBJ2-7 and V is TRBV15; D not certain. CDR3 length equals 17 residues. CDR1 and CDR2 (germline): LNHNV, YYDKDF (reference sequence). V shed 3 bases and J shed 6 bases, with 24 bases lying between them. CDR3 bases: TGTGCCACCAGCAGCAGAGGCCAGCGATACCCCCAATCCGAGCAGTACTTC. Its protein is CATSSRGQRYPQSEQYF.

The chain has TRBV7-6 and TRBJ2-5; a possible D gene is TRBD1 (6 bases). This CDR3 contains 13 residues. Trimming removed 3 bases at V and 6 bases at J, with 11 bases between. Germline CDR1 and CDR2: SGHVS and FNYEAQ. CDR3 region: CASSFYREQTQYF. In DNA, the CDR3 is TGTGCCAGCAGCTTTTACAGGGAACAGACCCAGTACTTC.

This clonotype was detected ten times or more. V and J are TRBV7-8 and TRBJ2-1; TRBD2 is a possible D gene (5 bases). Per the germline V gene, CDR1 is SGHVS and CDR2 is FQNEAQ. Trimming shortened V by 2 bases and J by 12 bases, and 26 bases separated the two germline ends. This CDR3 is built from 17 residues. The CDR3 sequence: CASSLLGGAGLGRGQFF. The CDR3 DNA is TGTGCCAGCAGCTTACTAGGAGGAGCAGGCCTCGGCCGAGGGCAGTTCTTC.

The genes are TRBV15 and TRBJ2-1; TRBD2 might be the D (6 bases). The germline V gene encodes CDR1 LNHNV and CDR2 YYDKDF (reference sequence). The CDR3 contains 16 residues. The V and J ends lost 1 base and 7 bases respectively, with 17 bases between them. CDR3 DNA sequence: TGTGCCACCAGCAGAGGATTGGGGCGGGATGGTAATGAGCAGTTCTTC. Translated, it gives CATSRGLGRDGNEQFF.

In this sample, this clonotype turned up many times. The V call is TRBV7-2, the J call TRBJ2-3; D may be TRBD1 (6 bases). The CDR3 totals 13 residues. Per the germline V gene, CDR1 is SGHTA and CDR2 is FQGNSA. Trimming removed 6 bases at V and 3 bases at J, with 10 bases between. CDR3: CASSNDRTDTQYF. The CDR3 nucleotides read TGTGCCAGCAGTAACGACAGGACAGATACGCAGTATTTT.

This clonotype was counted at least ten times. The rearrangement uses TRBV20-1 and TRBJ2-5, with a weak D call TRBD2 (6 bases). Trimming shortened V by 7 bases and J by 4 bases, and 16 bases separated the two germline ends. The CDR3 consists of 13 residues. Germline V gene sequence: CDR1 DFQATT, CDR2 SNEGSKA (reference sequence). For the CDR3, the DNA is TGCAGTGGTTCGTGGGGACTGAGAGAGACCCAGTACTTC. This translates into CSGSWGLRETQYF.

The table lists this clonotype with many counts. The J gene is TRBJ2-5, the V gene TRBV20-1; TRBD1 agrees at 11 bases. Germline CDR1 reads DFQATT; CDR2 reads SNEGSKA (reference sequence). This CDR3 contains 14 residues. J gave up 14 bases and V 3 bases, and 14 bases lay outside the gene matches. Here the CDR3 reads CSAREGTGGLAPYF. In DNA, the CDR3 is TGCAGTGCTAGGGAAGGGACAGGGGGATTGGCCCCCTACTTC.

V is TRBV14 and J is TRBJ2-5; D is undetermined. The germline V and J ends were trimmed by 0 bases and 6 bases, with 5 bases remaining between them. The CDR3 is 12 amino acids. Germline CDR1 and CDR2: SGHDN and FVKESK. CDR3 sequence (DNA): TGTGCCAGCAGCCAAGATCGGAAGACCCAGTACTTC. Protein product: CASSQDRKTQYF.

This clonotype was seen at least ten times. This chain connects TRBV3-1 to TRBJ2-3, with 7 bases that match TRBD2. V lost 8 bases, J lost 1 base, and 9 bases stayed unmatched. CDR3 length equals 15 residues. CDR1 is LGHDT, CDR2 YNNKEL, per germline (reference sequence). The CDR3 nucleotides are TGTGCCAGCCGAATCTCGGGAGGACGCACAGATACGCAGTATTTT. It encodes CASRISGGRTDTQYF.

This clonotype occurred a few times. V usage is TRBV20-1 and J usage is TRBJ1-1; tentative D call: TRBD1 (5 bases). The CDR3 totals 15 residues. Germline-derived CDR1 and CDR2 are DFQATT and SNEGSKA (reference sequence). V lost 2 bases and J 1 base, leaving 14 bases between the germline ends. CDR3 coding DNA: TGCAGTGCTAGACCGGCTCAGGGCTCGAACACTGAAGCTTTCTTT. The encoded protein is CSARPAQGSNTEAFF.

This clonotype showed up many times. The chain carries TRBV6-1 and TRBJ1-6; D not resolved. The germline CDR1 and CDR2 sequences are MNHNS and SASEGT. V shed 0 bases and J shed 11 bases, with 17 bases lying between them. CDR3 size: 16 residues. The CDR3 region is CASSEAEAGASPPLHF. As DNA, the CDR3 is TGTGCCAGCAGTGAAGCAGAGGCAGGAGCCAGTCCACCCCTCCACTTT.

The chain joins TRBV12-2 to TRBJ1-2. TRBV12-2 is listed as a pseudogene. The CDR3 has 12 amino acids. This CDR3 reads CASRPENYGYTF. The CDR3 DNA sequence: TGTGCAAGTCGACCGGAAAACTATGGCTACACCTTC.

This chain links TRBV20-1 with TRBJ1-4; D is uncertain. V was trimmed by 0 bases and J by 8 bases, leaving 10 bases between them. The CDR3 is made up of 13 amino acids. CDR1 DFQATT and CDR2 SNEGSKA come from the germline V gene (reference sequence). This CDR3 reads CSAREGNGEKLFF. The CDR3 DNA follows: TGCAGTGCTAGAGAAGGGAATGGGGAAAAACTGTTTTTT.

This clonotype was seen ten or more times. This chain links TRBV11-2 with TRBJ2-1; D possibly corresponds to TRBD2 (5 bases). Germline values: CDR1 SGHAT, CDR2 FQNNGV. There are 16 residues in the CDR3. The V gene lost 0 bases and the J gene lost 6 bases, with 15 bases spanning the gap. CDR3 DNA sequence: TGTGCCAGCAGCTTAGATCCCACTAGTCTGGGCAATGAGCAGTTCTTC. Translating gives CASSLDPTSLGNEQFF.